The source of this T cell receptor (beta chain) is a study of identical twins. Whole-study results and caveats: Fewer insertions were carried by abundant cord blood beta clonotypes, but none was seen in memory repertoires. Analyses of zero insertions could be partly confounded by invariant MAIT and iNKT cells. The authors drew conclusions from cross-sectional statistical analysis rather than following the same donors.

A universal primer site was created by template switching, with the cDNA bearing unique molecular identifiers. MiXCR, run by TCRdb on the 5' RACE reads, gives a single entry per CDR3 protein. This sample has approximately 700,000 distinct CDR3 sequences, with 5.5% to 6.5% found just once. Germline V gene data show CDR1 as SEHNR and CDR2 as FQNEAQ (reference sequence). V shed 4 bases, J shed 11 bases, and the junction held 15 bases outside the gene matches. The CDR3 is 15 residues long. This clonotype was detected a few times. Its antigen is unidentified. This TCR was recovered from a man younger than 30 in good health. The chain has TRBV7-9 and TRBJ1-1; 8 nucleotides match TRBD1. Material: naive T cells sorted from blood. The CDR3 loop is CASSSGGQDPQRAFF. CDR3 nucleotide sequence: TGTGCCAGCAGCTCAGGGGGACAGGACCCTCAGAGGGCTTTCTTT.